The clone carrying this T cell receptor beta chain occurred a few times. The antigen is not known. This entry comes from a study of T-cell reconstitution after alpha-beta-depleted transplantation in children. Notes on the study in general: One year post-transplant, T-cell counts and diversity were largely derived from T cells produced anew. In some patients, recipient T cells and intrathymic progenitors surviving conditioning explained high day-60 diversity. As was reported, about two months after transplant, alpha-beta T cells came from several hundred expanded graft clones.

Germline-derived CDR1 and CDR2 are LNHDA and SQIVND (reference sequence). The V gene lost 1 base and the J gene lost 5 bases, with 15 bases spanning the gap. The CDR3 runs 15 residues. The TCRbeta library was prepared with unique molecular identifiers. One entry per CDR3 protein, called by TCRdb with MiXCR from the PCR reads. Altogether around 200,000 distinct CDR3 sequences are present, around a sixth being singletons, with the ten largest covering around 45%. The sample here was PBMCs, mostly from graft donor cells, taken 360 days after TCRalphabeta/CD19-depleted stem cell transplant. The TCR sequence derives from a male patient aged 2-15 years who had a stem cell transplant for acute lymphoblastic leukemia, so the T cells may come from the graft donor. The rearrangement joins TRBV19 to TRBJ2-7; D gene unclear. The CDR3 is CASSIGLLGSDEQYF. The CDR3 nucleotides are TGTGCCAGTAGTATAGGCCTCTTAGGCAGCGACGAGCAGTACTTC. The full variable domain, completed using reference TRBV19 and TRBJ2-7, is DGGITQSPKYLFRKEGQNVTLSCEQNLNHDAMYWYRQDPGQGLRLIYYSQIVNDFQKGDIAEGYSVSREKKESFPLTVTSAQKNPTAFYLCASSIGLLGSDEQYFGPGTRLTVT.